This T cell receptor (beta chain) was recorded in a study of early T cells in non-severe SARS-CoV-2 infection. Overall study context: Sequencing targeted bulk RNA from unsorted whole blood, leaving chains unpaired. Study results and caveats: Clonotype matching in VDJdb favored anti-spike CD8 responses and did not capture private and CD4 specificities.

cDNA molecules, individually, were tagged with unique molecular identifiers. One entry per CDR3 protein results from TCRdb running MiXCR on the 5' RACE reads. Found here are about 57,000 distinct CDR3 sequences, roughly 10% of them singletons; the top ten hold over 8.5%. Comments on this clonotype: The antigen is unknown. A much larger clone differs by one base, so this may be a read error.

V lost 7 bases, J lost 5 bases, and 18 bases lay in between. Germline values: CDR1 MNHEY, CDR2 SVGEGT. The CDR3 is 15 residues long. The chain has TRBV6-2 or TRBV6-3 and TRBJ2-1; either TRBD1 or TRBD2 may supply D (6 bases each). The receptor was isolated from an adult who was a healthcare worker with PCR-confirmed SARS-CoV-2 infection or an uninfected control (not recorded which). The source material was whole blood. The CDR3 DNA reads as TGTGCCAGCACCCCGCCGGGACGGGGGCACAATGAGCAGTTCTTC. Protein: CASTPPGRGHNEQFF.